Shown below are 5 T cell receptor beta chains from a single sample sequenced in a study of blood T cell repertoires in COVID-19. TCRdb keeps only in-frame clones here, not all; method: immunoSEQ multiplex PCR. The repertoire holds around 190,000 clones, more than 70% seen once, with 6.5% to 10% in the top ten. Source material: peripheral blood. The receptors were sampled from a woman in her fifties or sixties with acute or convalescent COVID-19.

The CDR3 spells CASSLLKGGGTGNTIYF. In nucleotides, the CDR3 is TGTGCCAGCTCACTTCTCAAGGGCGGGGGAACTGGAAACACCATATATTTT. The gene calls are TRBV18 and TRBJ1-3; tentative D call: TRBD1 (5 bases). The CDR3 consists of 17 residues. Germline CDR1 is KGHSH and CDR2 is LQKENI. Trimming took 4 bases from V and 2 from J, leaving 18 bases between them.

The CDR3 sequence: CASSLGQGAYEQYF. The CDR3 DNA sequence: TGTGCCAGCAGCTTGGGACAGGGGGCCTACGAGCAGTACTTC. The chain couples TRBV7-8 to TRBJ2-7; 11 bases agree with TRBD1. The CDR3 extends over 14 amino acids. In germline, CDR1 is SGHVS, CDR2 FQNEAQ. J was trimmed by 2 bases and V by 3 bases; bases with no gene match: 0.

The chain employs TRBV29-1 and TRBJ2-3, with 9 bases that match TRBD1. V lost 6 bases, J lost 4 bases, and 8 bases stayed unmatched. The CDR3 contains 14 residues. CDR1 is SQVTM and CDR2 is ANQGSEA in the germline V gene. The CDR3 DNA is TGCAGCGTCACCACAGGGGGCGCGGCAGATACGCAGTATTTT. It encodes CSVTTGGAADTQYF.

A word on this clone: The same CDR3 is also encoded by other DNA sequences in this sample. This chain joins TRBV5-1 and TRBJ2-2, with D uncertain. Germline assignment: CDR1 SGHRS and CDR2 YFSETQ. CDR3 length equals 15 residues. V lost 0 bases and J lost 1, with 7 bases in between. The CDR3 protein is CASSLDGRNTGELFF. DNA for the CDR3: TGCGCCAGCAGCTTGGATGGGCGGAACACCGGGGAGCTGTTTTTT.

This chain uses TRBV2 with TRBJ1-2; 10 bases are a match to TRBD1. The CDR3 totals 15 residues. Germline V gene lookup returns CDR1 SNHLY and CDR2 FYNNEI. Trimming at V came to 6 bases and at J to 4 bases, leaving 8 bases not matched to a gene. The CDR3 spells CASRIGTGVTYGYTF. CDR3 sequence (DNA): TGTGCCAGCAGGATCGGGACAGGGGTAACCTATGGCTACACCTTC. The entire variable domain, with the rest obtained from reference TRBV2 and TRBJ1-2, is as follows: EPEVTQTPSHQVTQMGQEVILRCVPISNHLYFYWYRQILGQKVEFLVSFYNNEISEKSEIFDDQFSVERPDGSNFTLKIRSTKLEDSAMYFCASRIGTGVTYGYTFGSGTRLTVV.